Listed below are T cell receptor beta chains from one sample, sequenced in a study of T cell repertoires in cytomegalovirus infection. One entry per CDR3 protein results from TCRdb running MiXCR on the reads. The sample contains roughly 100,000 distinct CDR3 sequences, less than 55% of which appear only once. Their recognized antigens are unknown. The sequences come from CD8+ T cells from cultured PBMCs, collected from culture after CMV antigen stimulation. The receptors were sampled from a human donor in good health (CMV status not recorded). Some clones in this sample may be carry-over from other donors' samples. The CDR3 runs from the conserved cysteine through the conserved F or W. The D gene is left open where the match is weak. The size field is filled for only some rows; it gives once, few, many or a size class.

cdr3_nt	cdr3_aa	clone_size	j_call	d_call	v_call
TGTGCCAGCAGTCAAGGGGGGGGTCAGCCCCAGCATTTT	CASSQGGGQPQHF	-	TRBJ1-5	-	TRBV7-9
TGTGCCAGCAGGGATCCGGGGCGTGGAGAGACCCAGTACTTC	CASRDPGRGETQYF	few	TRBJ2-5	-	TRBV6-4
TGTGCCAGCAGTCCGGTTACATTGAACACTGAAGCTTTCTTT	CASSPVTLNTEAFF	-	TRBJ1-1	-	TRBV12-3/TRBV12-4
TGTGCCAGCAGCCAGGTCCAGGGGGATGAGCAGTTCTTC	CASSQVQGDEQFF	few	TRBJ2-1	TRBD1	TRBV7-6
TGTGCCAGCAGTGAACGGGGAGGGGAAGCTTTCTTT	CASSERGGEAFF	-	TRBJ1-1	-	TRBV25-1
TGTGCCAGCAGGGTTTTTAGCGGGGGGAACACCGGGGAGCTGTTTTTT	CASRVFSGGNTGELFF	few	TRBJ2-2	TRBD2	TRBV6-5
TGTGCCAGCAGCGGGGGGGGGTCATACAATGAGCAGTTCTTC	CASSGGGSYNEQFF	many	TRBJ2-1	TRBD2	TRBV2
TGTGCCAGCAGGTCGTCGGGGGTCACTGAAGCTTTCTTT	CASRSSGVTEAFF	-	TRBJ1-1	-	TRBV7-9
TGCAGTGCGCCTACAGGGGTGGGCTATGGCTACACCTTC	CSAPTGVGYGYTF	once	TRBJ1-2	TRBD1	TRBV20-1
TGTGCCAGCAGTCTTATGGGCTACAATGAGCAGTTCTTC	CASSLMGYNEQFF	-	TRBJ2-1	-	TRBV12-3/TRBV12-4
TGTGCCAGCAGCCTGACTAGCGGGGGGAATAATGAGCAGTTCTTC	CASSLTSGGNNEQFF	few	TRBJ2-1	TRBD2	TRBV7-6
TGTGCCACCAGCAGAGATCGAGGGATAGGTCAGCCCCAGCATTTT	CATSRDRGIGQPQHF	few	TRBJ1-5	-	TRBV15
TGTGCCAGCAGCCCATTAGCGGGGGGGAACACCGGGGAGCTGTTTTTT	CASSPLAGGNTGELFF	many	TRBJ2-2	TRBD2	TRBV7-6
TGTGCCAGCAGCCCAACAGCGGTAGAAGCCAAAAACATTCAGTACTTC	CASSPTAVEAKNIQYF	once	TRBJ2-4	-	TRBV7-4
TGTGCCAGCAGTTTCTCCGGGGAACAAGAGACCCAGTACTTC	CASSFSGEQETQYF	-	TRBJ2-5	-	TRBV27
TGTGCCAGCACCTGGGGGTTTAATGAATCACCCCTCCACTTT	CASTWGFNESPLHF	-	TRBJ1-6	-	TRBV7-9
TGTGCCAGCAGTCTCCAGGGACCCGGCACAGATACGCAGTATTTT	CASSLQGPGTDTQYF	few	TRBJ2-3	-	TRBV12-3/TRBV12-4
TGTGCCAGCAGCTTCTGGTGGGACACTGAAGCTTTCTTT	CASSFWWDTEAFF	-	TRBJ1-1	-	TRBV7-2
TGTGCCAGTAGTACCGACGGACAGGGGATCAACGAGCAGTACTTC	CASSTDGQGINEQYF	-	TRBJ2-7	TRBD1	TRBV19
TGTGCCAGCAGCTTGGGGGGGGCTAGCAATCAGCCCCAGCATTTT	CASSLGGASNQPQHF	-	TRBJ1-5	-	TRBV5-6
TGTGCCAGCAGTTTGGACCCAGTGAATCAGCCCCAGCATTTT	CASSLDPVNQPQHF	few	TRBJ1-5	-	TRBV27
TGTGCCAGCAGCTTGGGGCAGGCCTGGAGCGGCACAGATACGCAGTATTTT	CASSLGQAWSGTDTQYF	-	TRBJ2-3	-	TRBV5-6
TGTGCCAGCAGCCATACCCCGATGTCACGCTACATGAACACTGAAGCTTTCTTT	CASSHTPMSRYMNTEAFF	many	TRBJ1-1	-	TRBV7-6
TGTGCCAGCAGCCAAGATTTGTACAATGAGCAGTTCTTC	CASSQDLYNEQFF	-	TRBJ2-1	-	TRBV14
TGTGCCAGCAGCTACAGGGCCCCTGGAAACACCATATATTTT	CASSYRAPGNTIYF	-	TRBJ1-3	-	TRBV5-5
TGTGCCAGCAGCCCCCGGCGGGGGAGGACAGATACGCAGTATTTT	CASSPRRGRTDTQYF	few	TRBJ2-3	TRBD2	TRBV3-1
TGCAGCGTTGACGGACTAGCGGGGGAGCCACTCTCCTACAATGAGCAGTTCTTC	CSVDGLAGEPLSYNEQFF	-	TRBJ2-1	TRBD2	TRBV29-1
TGCGCCAGCAGCCAAGATCGCCCTTGGGATCTAGCGGGTGAGACCCAGTACTTC	CASSQDRPWDLAGETQYF	-	TRBJ2-5	TRBD2	TRBV4-1
TGTGCCAGCAGTTACTCCCTGGGCTACGAGCAGTACTTC	CASSYSLGYEQYF	-	TRBJ2-7	-	TRBV6-2/TRBV6-3
TGCAGTGCTAGAGGGCACCTAAACAATGAGCAGTTCTTC	CSARGHLNNEQFF	-	TRBJ2-1	-	TRBV20-1
TGTGCCAGCAGTTTTTATCGGGCCGGTTACGAGCAGTACTTC	CASSFYRAGYEQYF	-	TRBJ2-7	-	TRBV12-3/TRBV12-4
TGTGCCACCAAGGACCGAAATCCCAACGAGCAGTACTTC	CATKDRNPNEQYF	-	TRBJ2-7	-	TRBV19
TGTGCCAGCAGCCCCGGTGTTCTGAGCTCCTACGAGCAGTACTTC	CASSPGVLSSYEQYF	-	TRBJ2-7	-	TRBV7-8
TGTGCCAGCAGCCCGGACAGTGGTGATCAGCCCCAGCATTTT	CASSPDSGDQPQHF	once	TRBJ1-5	-	TRBV12-3/TRBV12-4
TGTGCCAGCAGCTTACAGGGGGCTAAGGAGCAGTACTTC	CASSLQGAKEQYF	few	TRBJ2-7	TRBD1	TRBV7-2
TGTGCCAGCAGCTTAGGAGAGGGGCTCCTGAGAGCTTTCTTT	CASSLGEGLLRAFF	-	TRBJ1-1	-	TRBV11-2
TGTGCCAGCAGCAAAACCGGGACAGGGTTTCAGCCCCAGCATTTT	CASSKTGTGFQPQHF	few	TRBJ1-5	TRBD1	TRBV7-9
TGCGCCAGCAGCCCGAGCTGGACAGGGGCTCAAGAGACCCAGTACTTC	CASSPSWTGAQETQYF	few	TRBJ2-5	TRBD1	TRBV4-1
TGTGCCAGCAGCCCAGCCAGAGGCGAGCAGTACTTC	CASSPARGEQYF	few	TRBJ2-7	-	TRBV7-8
TGTGCCAGCAGCTCACCGGACTTTACTCCCCCTAGCCAAGAGACCCAGTACTTC	CASSSPDFTPPSQETQYF	-	TRBJ2-5	-	TRBV7-8
TGTGCCAGCAGCCCCCGGGCGGGGATGGACTCTCAGCAGTTCTTC	CASSPRAGMDSQQFF	few	TRBJ2-1	-	TRBV7-8
TGTGCCAGCAGTCCGCTTAACACCGGGGAGCTGTTTTTT	CASSPLNTGELFF	-	TRBJ2-2	-	TRBV14
TGTGCCAGCAGTTTTGGTTGGGGGTCAAGCTCTGGGGCCAACGTCCTGACTTTC	CASSFGWGSSSGANVLTF	-	TRBJ2-6	-	TRBV12-3/TRBV12-4
TGTGCCAGCAGCTTGCAGGGAGGGGATGAGCAGTTCTTC	CASSLQGGDEQFF	-	TRBJ2-1	TRBD2	TRBV7-9
TGCGCCAGCAGTCCTACTAGCGGGGGCTCCTACGAGCAGTACTTC	CASSPTSGGSYEQYF	-	TRBJ2-7	TRBD2	TRBV5-1
TGTGCCAGCAGAAGGGACACGACGCCGGCCCTGTACAATGAGCAGTTCTTC	CASRRDTTPALYNEQFF	-	TRBJ2-1	-	TRBV6-5
TGTGCCAGCAGCCAAGATCTCGGGTTATCCTACGAGCAGTACTTC	CASSQDLGLSYEQYF	-	TRBJ2-7	-	TRBV3-1
TGTGCCAGCAGTTACTCTACGGATGAGCAGTTCTTC	CASSYSTDEQFF	few	TRBJ2-1	-	TRBV6-6
TGCAGCGTCCCCCTGCAGGCGAACACTGAAGCTTTCTTT	CSVPLQANTEAFF	-	TRBJ1-1	-	TRBV29-1
TGCGCCAGCAGCCCTCCCTGGGTAGCGGGGGACTCCACAGATACGCAGTATTTT	CASSPPWVAGDSTDTQYF	few	TRBJ2-3	TRBD2	TRBV4-1
TGCAGTGCGACCCGGGACGGGTTTGAGGAAAAACTGTTTTTT	CSATRDGFEEKLFF	-	TRBJ1-4	-	TRBV20-1
TGTGCCAGCGATCTAGCGGGGACATACAATGAGCAGTTCTTC	CASDLAGTYNEQFF	few	TRBJ2-1	TRBD2	TRBV7-6
TGTGCCAGCAGTTTCGGCAGAGACGATCAGCCCCAGCATTTT	CASSFGRDDQPQHF	few	TRBJ1-5	-	TRBV27